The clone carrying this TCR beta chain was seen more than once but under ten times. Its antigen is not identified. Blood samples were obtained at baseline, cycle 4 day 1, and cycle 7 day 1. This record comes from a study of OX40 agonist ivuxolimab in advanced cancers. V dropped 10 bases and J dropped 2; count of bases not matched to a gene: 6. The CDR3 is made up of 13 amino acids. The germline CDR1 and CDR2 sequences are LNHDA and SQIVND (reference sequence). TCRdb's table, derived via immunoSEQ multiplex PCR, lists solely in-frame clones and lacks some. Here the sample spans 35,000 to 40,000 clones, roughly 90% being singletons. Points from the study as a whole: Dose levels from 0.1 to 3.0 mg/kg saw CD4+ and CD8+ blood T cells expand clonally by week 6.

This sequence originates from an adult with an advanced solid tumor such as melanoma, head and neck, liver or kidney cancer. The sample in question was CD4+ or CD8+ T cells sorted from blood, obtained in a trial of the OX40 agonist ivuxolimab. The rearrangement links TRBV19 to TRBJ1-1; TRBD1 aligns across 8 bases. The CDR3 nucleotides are TGTGCCACCACCGACAGGGGAAACACTGAAGCTTTCTTT. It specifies CATTDRGNTEAFF.